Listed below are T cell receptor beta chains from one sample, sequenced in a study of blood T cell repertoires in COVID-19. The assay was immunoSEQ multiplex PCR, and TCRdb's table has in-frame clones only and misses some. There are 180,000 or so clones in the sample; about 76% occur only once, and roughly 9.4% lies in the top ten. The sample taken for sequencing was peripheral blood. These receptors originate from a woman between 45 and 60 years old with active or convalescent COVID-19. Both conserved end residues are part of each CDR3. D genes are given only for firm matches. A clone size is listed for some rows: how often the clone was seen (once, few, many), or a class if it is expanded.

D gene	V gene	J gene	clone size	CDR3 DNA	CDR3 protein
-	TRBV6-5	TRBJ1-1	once	TGTGCCAGCAGACCTACAGGGAGGGGCACTGAAGCTTTCTTT	CASRPTGRGTEAFF
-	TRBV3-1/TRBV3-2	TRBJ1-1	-	TGTGCCAGCAGGCGTGGGGAGCACACTGAAGCTTTCTTT	CASRRGEHTEAFF
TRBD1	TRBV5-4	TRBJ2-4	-	TGTGCCAGCAGCTTGGGAGGGACAGGGAATGTCTTAGACATTCAGTACTTC	CASSLGGTGNVLDIQYF
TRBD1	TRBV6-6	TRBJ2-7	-	TGTGCCAGCACAGGGGGCTCCTACGAGCAGTACTTC	CASTGGSYEQYF
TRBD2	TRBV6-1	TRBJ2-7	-	TGTGCCAGCAGTGAAGATAGCGGGGGGAGCGACGAGCAGTACTTC	CASSEDSGGSDEQYF
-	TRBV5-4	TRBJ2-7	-	TGTGCCAGCAGCATAGCCGGGACAAGAGTGTATTACCACTACGAGCAGTACTTC	CASSIAGTRVYYHYEQYF
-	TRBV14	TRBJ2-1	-	TGTGCCAGCAGCCGAATAGGGAGGAATACCTACAATGAGCAGTTCTTC	CASSRIGRNTYNEQFF
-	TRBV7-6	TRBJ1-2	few	TGTGCCAGCAGCTTAGTGTCGGGTATCTATGGCTACACCTTC	CASSLVSGIYGYTF
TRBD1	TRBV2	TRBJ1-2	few	TGTGCCAGCAGTGAAAGGGAGGTGGGACAGGGATCTGGCTACACCTTC	CASSEREVGQGSGYTF
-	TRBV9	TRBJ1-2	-	TGTGCCAGCAGCCCCCAGGGAGGGGCCTATGGCTACACCTTC	CASSPQGGAYGYTF
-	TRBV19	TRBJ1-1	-	TGTGCCAGTAGACGGGACACTGAAGCTTTCTTT	CASRRDTEAFF
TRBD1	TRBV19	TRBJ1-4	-	TGTGCCAGTAGTGGGCAGGGGGCAGAAAAACTGTTTTTT	CASSGQGAEKLFF
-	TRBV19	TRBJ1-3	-	TGTGCCAGTAGTCCCCGGGCAGGGGCCCTCTCTGGAAACACCATATATTTT	CASSPRAGALSGNTIYF
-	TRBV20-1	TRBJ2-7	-	TGCAGTGCTAGTCGGGGGTCCGAGCTCTTAGGCTACGAGCAGTACTTC	CSASRGSELLGYEQYF
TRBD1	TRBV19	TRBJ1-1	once	TGTGCCAGTATACAAGACAGGGCGAACACTGAAGCTTTCTTT	CASIQDRANTEAFF
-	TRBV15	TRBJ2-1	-	TGTGCCACCAGCAGAGGTTTGGGGGGGGGCCCCTCGTCCAATGAGCAGTTCTTC	CATSRGLGGGPSSNEQFF
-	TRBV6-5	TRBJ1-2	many	TGTGCCAGCAGCACCCAGGGGTTTTGGAGCTACACCTTC	CASSTQGFWSYTF
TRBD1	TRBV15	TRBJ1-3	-	TGTGCCACCAGCAGACCCGGACAGGGGAGCTCTGGAAACACCATATATTTT	CATSRPGQGSSGNTIYF
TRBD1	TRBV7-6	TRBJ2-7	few	TGTGCCAGCAGTTACAGGACAGGGGGCTACGAGCAGTACTTC	CASSYRTGGYEQYF
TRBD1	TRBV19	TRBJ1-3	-	TGTGCCAGTACGGACAGGGGTGCTGGAAACACCATATATTTT	CASTDRGAGNTIYF
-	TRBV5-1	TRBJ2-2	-	TGCGCCAGCAGCCCCACGCATGGAGGGGAGTCCGGGGAGCTGTTTTTT	CASSPTHGGESGELFF
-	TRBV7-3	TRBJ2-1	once	TGTGCCAGCAGCTTAGCGGACAGTCGGAATGAGCAGTTCTTC	CASSLADSRNEQFF
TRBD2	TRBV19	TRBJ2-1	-	TGTGCCAGTAGTATGGGCAGGACTAGCGGGGCCATATTTAAGGAGCAGTTCTTC	CASSMGRTSGAIFKEQFF
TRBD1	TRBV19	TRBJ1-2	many	TGTGCCAGTAGTTACAGGGGGCAGGGCTATGGCTACACCTTC	CASSYRGQGYGYTF
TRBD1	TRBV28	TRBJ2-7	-	TGTGCCAGCAGACCTCCGGGACAGGGGGGGTTCTACGAGCAGTACTTC	CASRPPGQGGFYEQYF
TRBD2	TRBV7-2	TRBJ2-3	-	TGTGCCAGCAGCTTAGGTCTAGCGGCCACAGATACGCAGTATTTT	CASSLGLAATDTQYF
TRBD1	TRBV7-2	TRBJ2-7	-	TGTGCCAGCAGCTTTCTGGGGACAGGGGCCTACGAGCAGTACTTC	CASSFLGTGAYEQYF
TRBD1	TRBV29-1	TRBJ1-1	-	TGCAGCGTTGCAGGGGGCGGAGGGGAAGCTTTCTTT	CSVAGGGGEAFF
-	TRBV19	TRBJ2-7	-	TGTGCCAGTAGTGGAAGGACATACTCCTACGAGCAGTACTTC	CASSGRTYSYEQYF
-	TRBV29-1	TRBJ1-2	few	TGCAGCGGTCGGGACAACACTAACTATGGCTACACCTTC	CSGRDNTNYGYTF
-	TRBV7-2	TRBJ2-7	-	TGTGCCAGCAGCTTAGTCCCGGGGATCGACGAGCAGTACTTC	CASSLVPGIDEQYF
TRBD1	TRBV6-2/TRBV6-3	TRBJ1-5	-	TGTGCCAGCAGTCTACGGGCGACAGGGTTCGTCGATCAGCCCCAGCATTTT	CASSLRATGFVDQPQHF
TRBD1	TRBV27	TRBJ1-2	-	TGTGCCAGCAGCCCCGACTGGGGACAGCCTTATGGCTACACCTTC	CASSPDWGQPYGYTF
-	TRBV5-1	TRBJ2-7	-	TGCGCCAGCAGCTTGGGGACAGCTGCCTACGAGCAGTACTTC	CASSLGTAAYEQYF
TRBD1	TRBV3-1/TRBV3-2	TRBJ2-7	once	TGTGCCAGCAGCCAAGTACCGGGACAGGCGAAGCAGTACTTC	CASSQVPGQAKQYF
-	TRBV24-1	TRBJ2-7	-	TGTGCCACCAGTGATCCTAAGGGGCGTAAGCAGTACTTC	CATSDPKGRKQYF
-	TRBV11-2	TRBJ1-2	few	TGTGCCAGCAGCCAGGGAAAGGTTAAAGGCTACACCTTC	CASSQGKVKGYTF
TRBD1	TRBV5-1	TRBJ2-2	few	TGCGCCAGCAGCCTACAGGGGGTGGACACCGGGGAGCTGTTTTTT	CASSLQGVDTGELFF
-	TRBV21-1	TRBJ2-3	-	TGTGCCAGCAGCAAATGCAAAGGGACTAGCGGTGATCCAGATACGCAGTATTTT	CASSKCKGTSGDPDTQYF
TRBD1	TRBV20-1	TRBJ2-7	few	TGCAGTGCTAGTCCCTCGACAGGGTCCTACGAGCAGTACTTC	CSASPSTGSYEQYF
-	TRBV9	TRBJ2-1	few	TGTGCCAGCAGCGTAGTGGGTAGCGCCTATTACAATGAGCAGTTCTTC	CASSVVGSAYYNEQFF
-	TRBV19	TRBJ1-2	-	TGTGCCAGTAGTATAACAGGGTATAACTATGGCTACACCTTC	CASSITGYNYGYTF
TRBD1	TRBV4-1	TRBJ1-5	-	TGCGCCAGCAGCCAAGAATGGGCGGGACAGGGTATTCGGCAGCCCCAGCATTTT	CASSQEWAGQGIRQPQHF
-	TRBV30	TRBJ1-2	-	TGTGCCTGGGCGCGGGCGGCTGGAGGCTACACCTTC	CAWARAAGGYTF
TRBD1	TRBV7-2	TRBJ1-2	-	TGTGCCAGCAGCTCAGGGTTAACCAACAGGGGCAACTATGGCTACACCTTC	CASSSGLTNRGNYGYTF
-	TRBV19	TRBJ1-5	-	TGTGCCAGTAGCTCAGTGCAGGGACAAAATCAGCCCCAGCATTTT	CASSSVQGQNQPQHF
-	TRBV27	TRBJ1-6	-	TGTGCCACCCGCGACAGATATAATTCACCCCTCCACTTT	CATRDRYNSPLHF
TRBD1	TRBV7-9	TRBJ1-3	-	TGTGCCAGCAGCGCCGGGACAGGGGGAAACACCATATATTTT	CASSAGTGGNTIYF
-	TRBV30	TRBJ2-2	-	TGTGCCTGGAGGGGTCTAGCTCCCACCGGGGAGCTGTTTTTT	CAWRGLAPTGELFF
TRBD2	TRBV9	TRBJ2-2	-	TGTGCCAGCAGCACCCCCGGGACTAGCGGGGAAAACACCGGGGAGCTGTTTTTT	CASSTPGTSGENTGELFF
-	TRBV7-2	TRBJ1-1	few	TGTGCCAGCAGCTTAGGGCGGGCGAACACTGAAGCTTTCTTT	CASSLGRANTEAFF
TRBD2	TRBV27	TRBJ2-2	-	TGTGCCAGCAGTTTTAGGCTAGCGGGTGTTAACACCGGGGAGCTGTTTTTT	CASSFRLAGVNTGELFF
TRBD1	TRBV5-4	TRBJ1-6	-	TGTGCCAGCAGCTTCTCCGGGACAGGCAATTCACCCCTCCACTTT	CASSFSGTGNSPLHF